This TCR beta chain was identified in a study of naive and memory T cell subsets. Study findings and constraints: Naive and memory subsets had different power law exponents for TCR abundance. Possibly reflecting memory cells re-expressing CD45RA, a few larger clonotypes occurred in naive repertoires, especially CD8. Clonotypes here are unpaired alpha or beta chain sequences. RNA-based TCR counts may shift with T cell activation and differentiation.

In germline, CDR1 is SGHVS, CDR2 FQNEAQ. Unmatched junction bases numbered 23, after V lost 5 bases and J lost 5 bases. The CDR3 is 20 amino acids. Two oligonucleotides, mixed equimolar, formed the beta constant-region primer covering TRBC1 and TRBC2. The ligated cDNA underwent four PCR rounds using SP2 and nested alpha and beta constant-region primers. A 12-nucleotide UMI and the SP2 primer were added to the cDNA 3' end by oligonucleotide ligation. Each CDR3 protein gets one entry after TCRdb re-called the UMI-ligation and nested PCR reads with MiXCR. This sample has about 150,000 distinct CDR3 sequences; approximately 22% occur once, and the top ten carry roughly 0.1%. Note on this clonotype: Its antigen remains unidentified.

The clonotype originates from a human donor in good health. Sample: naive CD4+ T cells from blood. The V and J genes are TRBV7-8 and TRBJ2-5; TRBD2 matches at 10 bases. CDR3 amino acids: CASSPRYGLAGDRGLETQYF. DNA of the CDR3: TGTGCCAGCAGCCCCCGATACGGGCTAGCGGGAGACCGAGGTTTGGAGACCCAGTACTTC.